What follows are 23 T cell receptor beta chains derived from one specimen sequenced in a study of cytomegalovirus exposure and HLA in healthy donors. The PCR was carried out with 60 Vbeta primers and 13 Jbeta primers. The protocol was immunoSEQ multiplex PCR, while the TCRdb copy is restricted to in-frame clones and leaves out a portion. Here the sample spans about 160,000 clones, more than 75% being singletons. Sequenced: PBMCs. The source of these receptors is a human donor in good health.

J is TRBJ1-6 and V is TRBV30; a weak D match, TRBD1 (5 bases). V lost 0 bases and J lost 13, with 10 bases in between. This CDR3 is 12 amino acids long. Germline V gene lookup returns CDR1 GTSNPN and CDR2 SVGIG (reference sequence). The CDR3: CAWSVMEGPLHF. The CDR3 coding sequence is TGTGCCTGGAGTGTAATGGAGGGGCCCCTCCACTTT.

The rearrangement links TRBV28 to TRBJ2-1; D possibly corresponds to TRBD2 (6 bases). The V gene lost 1 base and the J gene lost 7 bases, with 14 bases spanning the gap. The CDR3 loop spans 15 amino acids. Germline CDR1 MDHEN, CDR2 SYDVKM. CDR3 sequence: CASSLLGGVGNEQFF. The CDR3 DNA sequence: TGTGCCAGCAGTTTATTGGGGGGAGTTGGGAATGAGCAGTTCTTC.

The chain employs TRBV10-3 and TRBJ2-7, with 7 bases matching TRBD2. V was clipped by 1 base and J by 2 bases; unmatched bases: 17. Germline lookup yields CDR1 ENHRY and CDR2 SYGVKD. CDR3 length equals 19 residues. Here the CDR3 DNA reads TGTGCCATCAGTGAGTACTCCCTCGGAGGTTCTGGGGGGGCCTACGAGCAGTACTTC. This translates into CAISEYSLGGSGGAYEQYF.

This sequence joins TRBV6-6 and TRBJ2-2, with TRBD2 identical over 8 bases. V gave up 0 bases and J gave up 7 bases; unmatched junction bases: 7. Germline V gene sequence: CDR1 MNHNY, CDR2 SVGAGI (reference sequence). The CDR3 has 16 amino acids. CDR3 nucleotide sequence: TGTGCCAGCAGTTACTCCACAGCGGGAGAGGTCGGGGAGCTGTTTTTT. Protein sequence: CASSYSTAGEVGELFF.

The V call is TRBV18, the J call TRBJ2-7, with D maybe TRBD2 (6 bases). The CDR3 has 14 amino acids. V was pared by 2 bases and J by 3 bases, with 11 bases between. CDR1 is KGHSH and CDR2 is LQKENI in the germline V gene. CDR3 in amino acids: CASSPKSGLYEQYF. CDR3 nucleotides: TGTGCCAGCTCACCAAAATCGGGACTCTACGAGCAGTACTTC.

The rearrangement joins TRBV5-4 to TRBJ2-1; 9 bases line up with TRBD2. CDR1 and CDR2 (germline): SGHNT, YYREEE (reference sequence). The CDR3 has 14 amino acids. Trimming at V came to 4 bases and at J to 10 bases, leaving 9 bases not matched to a gene. In nucleotides, the CDR3 is TGTGCCAGCAGCCCGCGGGAAGCGGGGGGCGAGCAGTTCTTC. Translating it yields CASSPREAGGEQFF.

The CDR3 reads CASSWTGPTNEKLFF. CDR3 nucleotides: TGTGCCAGTAGTTGGACAGGCCCAACTAATGAAAAACTGTTTTTT. This chain links TRBV19 with TRBJ1-4; 7 nucleotides line up with TRBD1. The CDR3 has 15 amino acids. CDR1 and CDR2 (germline): LNHDA, SQIVND (reference sequence). V was pared by 5 bases and J by 0 bases, with 3 bases of the junction left unmatched.

J is TRBJ2-3 and V is TRBV9; 7 bases line up with TRBD2. The CDR3 covers 15 residues. Per germline, CDR1 SGDLS and CDR2 YYNGEE. V lost 1 base to trimming and J lost 6 bases; unmatched junction nucleotides: 8. The CDR3 loop is CASSVTGGGRDTQYF. CDR3 in DNA: TGTGCCAGCAGCGTAACCGGCGGGGGTAGGGATACGCAGTATTTT.

This clone is a singleton in its sample. The chain employs TRBV4-3 and TRBJ2-3; 15 bases are shared with TRBD2. CDR1 LGHNA and CDR2 YSLEER come from the germline V gene. Losses at the gene ends were 3 bases for V and 8 bases for J; bases not matched to a gene: 12. The CDR3 runs to 18 residues. CDR3 nucleotide sequence: TGCGCCAGCAGCCAGGAAAAGGGGACTAGCGGGAGGTTGGGTACGCAGTATTTT. Residues: CASSQEKGTSGRLGTQYF.

This clone appeared a single time. This chain connects TRBV5-1 to TRBJ2-3, with 9 bases lining up with TRBD1. The CDR3 spans 19 residues. The germline V gene encodes CDR1 SGHRS and CDR2 YFSETQ. V dropped 4 bases and J dropped 4; count of bases not matched to a gene: 19. The CDR3 spells CASSARGSDRGSPPDTQYF. The CDR3 nucleotides are TGCGCCAGCAGCGCCAGAGGGTCCGACAGGGGGTCCCCGCCAGATACGCAGTATTTT.

A few counts support this clone. The chain combines TRBV6-5 with TRBJ2-7, with 9 positions matching TRBD1. The CDR3 runs to 15 residues. Unmatched junction bases numbered 3, after V lost 2 bases and J lost 1 base. Germline V gene lookup returns CDR1 MNHEY and CDR2 SVGAGI. CDR3 sequence: CASSYGGTGSYEQYF. The CDR3 bases are TGTGCCAGCAGTTACGGGGGGACAGGGTCCTACGAGCAGTACTTC.

This clone was seen just once. The chain employs TRBV19 and TRBJ1-3; D call uncertain. In germline, CDR1 is LNHDA, CDR2 SQIVND (reference sequence). The CDR3 covers 16 residues. The V end lost 3 bases, the J end lost 2 bases, and 14 bases lay between the germline ends. In nucleotides, the CDR3 is TGTGCCAGTAGTATGAGAGGGTCGATGGCTGGAAACACCATATATTTT. This sequence encodes CASSMRGSMAGNTIYF.

This clone was observed a single time. The chain links TRBV7-3 to TRBJ2-3; 11 nucleotides match TRBD2. V trimming: 2 bases; J trimming: 2 bases; junction bases outside the gene matches: 3. Germline-derived CDR1 and CDR2 are SGHTA and FQGTGA. The CDR3 has 16 residues. As DNA, the CDR3 is TGTGCCAGCAGCTTATTAGCGGGAGGGCCCACAGATACGCAGTATTTT. Translating it yields CASSLLAGGPTDTQYF.

V gene TRBV29-1 combines with J gene TRBJ2-2; a weak D match, TRBD2 (5 bases). Germline lookup yields CDR1 SQVTM and CDR2 ANQGSEA. The CDR3 runs to 14 residues. V dropped 1 base and J dropped 1 base, with 7 bases sitting between them. As DNA, the CDR3 is TGCAGCGTTGAAGCCGAGGGGAACACCGGGGAGCTGTTTTTT. It translates to CSVEAEGNTGELFF.

This chain joins TRBV5-6 and TRBJ2-5, with unresolved D. The CDR3 covers 15 residues. The germline gives CDR1 SGHDT, CDR2 YYEEEE. Trimming shortened V by 4 bases and J by 4 bases, and 17 bases separated the two germline ends. CDR3 sequence: CASSTLRLLLETQYF. CDR3 sequence (DNA): TGTGCCAGCAGCACCTTGAGGTTGTTGTTAGAGACCCAGTACTTC.

J is TRBJ1-5 and V is TRBV15, with a possible D match to TRBD1 (5 bases). Germline CDR1 LNHNV, CDR2 YYDKDF (reference sequence). V was trimmed by 1 base and J by 4 bases, leaving 23 bases between them. The CDR3 is made up of 19 amino acids. CDR3: CATSRVTGVGWARNQPQHF. For the CDR3, the DNA is TGTGCCACCAGCAGAGTTACAGGTGTGGGGTGGGCACGGAATCAGCCCCAGCATTTT.

The rearrangement joins TRBV15 to TRBJ1-5; D is unresolved. Between the trimmed V and J ends, which lost 2 bases and 3 bases, there was a span of 14 bases. Per the germline V gene, CDR1 is LNHNV and CDR2 is YYDKDF (reference sequence). The CDR3 covers 16 residues. CDR3 bases: TGTGCCACCAGCAGACAATCCCGGGGATACAATCAGCCCCAGCATTTT. This gives the protein CATSRQSRGYNQPQHF.

Worth noting for this clone: The same CDR3 arises from other DNA sequences in this sample as well. This chain uses TRBV30 with TRBJ2-5; no clear D gene. The CDR3 runs to 11 residues. Germline V gene data show CDR1 as GTSNPN and CDR2 as SVGIG (reference sequence). V was cut by 0 bases and J by 5 bases, with 4 bases left in between. For the CDR3, the DNA is TGTGCCTGGAGTGTGCGTGAGACCCAGTACTTC. It encodes CAWSVRETQYF. The full variable domain, rest sourced from reference TRBV30 and TRBJ2-5, is SQTIHQWPATLVQPVGSPLSLECTVEGTSNPNLYWYRQAAGRGLQLLFYSVGIGQISSEVPQNLSASRPQDRQFILSSKKLLLSDSGFYLCAWSVRETQYFGPGTRLLVL.

The chain uses TRBV28 and TRBJ2-1; 13 positions agree with TRBD2. CDR3 length: 16 residues. The germline V gene has CDR1 MDHEN and CDR2 SYDVKM. V lost 6 bases to trimming and J lost 1 base; unmatched junction nucleotides: 3. The CDR3 loop is CASRGLAGVSYNEQFF. The CDR3 DNA follows: TGTGCCAGCAGAGGACTAGCGGGAGTTTCCTACAATGAGCAGTTCTTC.

The V gene is TRBV7-9, the J gene TRBJ1-1, with 7 bases identical to TRBD1. CDR3 length: 13 residues. V was clipped by 1 base and J by 8 bases; unmatched bases: 4. Germline V CDR1 and CDR2: SEHNR, FQNEAQ (reference sequence). Here the CDR3 DNA reads TGTGCCAGCAGCTTAGTCTTGGGACAGGAAGCTTTCTTT. This codes for CASSLVLGQEAFF.

The chain links TRBV28 to TRBJ2-1; 10 nucleotides agree with TRBD2. Germline assignment: CDR1 MDHEN and CDR2 SYDVKM. V gave up 6 bases and J gave up 4 bases; unmatched junction bases: 6. The CDR3 loop spans 15 amino acids. The CDR3, as DNA: TGTGCCAGCAGCGTTGGTAGCGGGAGGTACAATGAGCAGTTCTTC. Residues: CASSVGSGRYNEQFF.

The rearrangement uses TRBV19 and TRBJ2-2; D gene unclear. In germline, CDR1 is LNHDA, CDR2 SQIVND (reference sequence). The V gene lost 4 bases and the J gene lost 0 bases, with 9 bases spanning the gap. The CDR3 sequence is 15 residues long. In nucleotides, the CDR3 is TGTGCCAGTAGTAAGGAGCTTCCGAACACCGGGGAGCTGTTTTTT. It encodes CASSKELPNTGELFF. Using reference TRBV19 and TRBJ2-2 for the parts outside the CDR3, the full variable domain is DGGITQSPKYLFRKEGQNVTLSCEQNLNHDAMYWYRQDPGQGLRLIYYSQIVNDFQKGDIAEGYSVSREKKESFPLTVTSAQKNPTAFYLCASSKELPNTGELFFGEGSRLTVL.

Here the CDR3 DNA reads TGTGCCAGTAGTACGAAGGGGGAATACGGCTACACCTTC. Encoded protein: CASSTKGEYGYTF. This chain joins TRBV19 and TRBJ1-2; TRBD1 might be the D (6 bases). Trimming removed 4 bases at V and 8 bases at J, with 14 bases between. The length of the CDR3 is 13 residues. Germline V gene sequence: CDR1 LNHDA, CDR2 SQIVND (reference sequence).